In this sample, the clone carrying this TCR beta chain turned up a few times. This specimen belongs to a study of T-cell reconstitution after alpha-beta-depleted transplantation in children. Unique molecular identifiers were used in preparing the TCRbeta library. TCRdb used MiXCR to reprocess the PCR reads, holding one entry per CDR3 protein. This table has 490,000 or so distinct CDR3 sequences, around 13% appearing once. The sequencing here drew on PBMCs from the stem cell graft donor, taken from the stem cell graft. The source of this sequence is a human donor who donated a stem cell graft to a child with combined immunodeficiency.

CDR3 sequence reads: CASFAGEGTGELFF. The CDR3 DNA reads as TGTGCCAGCTTTGCGGGGGAAGGTACCGGGGAGCTGTTTTTT. The chain links TRBV6-1 to TRBJ2-2, with TRBD2 identical over 7 bases. Losses at the gene ends were 8 bases for V and 5 bases for J; bases not matched to a gene: 8. CDR1 and CDR2 (germline): MNHNS, SASEGT. This CDR3 has 14 residues.